This T cell receptor beta chain derives from a study of cytomegalovirus exposure and HLA in healthy donors. Study findings and constraints: According to an earlier analysis, most TCR beta V segments yielded productive rearrangements about 87% or about 30% of the time. Per published reports, the classifier diagnosed cytomegalovirus status with high specificity and sensitivity.

A remark on this clone: Antigen specificity is unknown.

Per germline, CDR1 SGHAT and CDR2 FQDESV (reference sequence). This CDR3 region has 17 residues. Trimming left V 2 bases short and J 5 bases short, with 21 bases between. PCR employed 60 Vbeta and 13 Jbeta primers. The data were produced by immunoSEQ multiplex PCR, yet TCRdb's version contains in-frame clones alone and is incomplete. The sample includes about 110,000 clones, over 65% of them seen just once. The receptor was derived from a man aged 35-49 years in good health and CMV-seropositive. The chain is built from TRBV11-1 and TRBJ2-5; tentative D call: TRBD1 (7 bases). Sequencing was done on a sample of PBMCs. The CDR3 nucleotides read TGTGCCAGCAGCTTATTGAATCACAGGGGAGGCGTGGAGACCCAGTACTTC. Its protein is CASSLLNHRGGVETQYF.